This paragraph covers one TCR beta chain sequence. The antigen is not known. The sort gate was single viable CD3+CD4+CD8-CD45RO+ cells for memory CD4+ T cells. Positive selection with CD4 microbeads enriched total CD4+ T cells. The record originates from a study of memory CD4+ T cells and cytomegalovirus serostatus. Whole-study results and caveats: Repertoires predicted CMV serostatus with median bootstrapped AUC of around 0.96.

The protocol was immunoSEQ multiplex PCR, while the TCRdb copy is restricted to in-frame clones and leaves out a portion. Of roughly 64,000 clones in the sample, approximately 71% are singletons; the top ten hold about 1%. This TCR was sampled from an adult in good health and CMV-seronegative. Sequenced input: memory CD4+ T cells from blood.

CDR3 nucleotide sequence: TGTGCCAGTAAGACGGGAGGCACAGATACGCAGTATTTT. It specifies CASKTGGTDTQYF. The chain is built from TRBV19 and TRBJ2-3; D is possibly TRBD2 (6 bases). Trimming stripped 7 bases from V and 1 base from J, with 9 bases between. Looked up from germline, CDR1 is LNHDA and CDR2 is SQIVND (reference sequence). The CDR3 sequence is 13 residues long. Full variable domain (remainder filled in from reference TRBV19 and TRBJ2-3): DGGITQSPKYLFRKEGQNVTLSCEQNLNHDAMYWYRQDPGQGLRLIYYSQIVNDFQKGDIAEGYSVSREKKESFPLTVTSAQKNPTAFYLCASKTGGTDTQYFGPGTRLTVL.